The present T cell receptor (beta chain) was sequenced within a study of early T cells in non-severe SARS-CoV-2 infection. This clonotype was seen a handful of times. The antigen is not known. The study, taken as a whole, reports: There was a bias toward anti-spike CD8 responses in VDJdb matching, which missed private and CD4 specificities.

Researchers attached unique molecular identifiers to individual cDNA molecules. Each CDR3 protein is one row after TCRdb ran MiXCR on the 5' RACE reads. The sample has tens of thousands of distinct CDR3 sequences, under 8% seen once. There are 15 residues in the CDR3. Germline CDR1 SGHAT, CDR2 FQNNGV. Trimming left V 1 base short and J 1 base short, with 9 bases between. The origin of this receptor is an adult who was a healthcare worker with PCR-confirmed SARS-CoV-2 infection or an uninfected control (not recorded which). The chain recombines TRBV11-2 with TRBJ2-3; a weak D match, TRBD1 (6 bases). Sequenced here: whole blood, sampled at baseline. The CDR3: CASSLVGTRTDTQYF. Written as DNA, the CDR3 is TGTGCCAGCAGCTTAGTAGGGACACGCACAGATACGCAGTATTTT.